This T cell receptor beta chain was captured by sequencing in a study of blood T cell repertoires in COVID-19. Measured with immunoSEQ multiplex PCR; TCRdb has only the in-frame clones, and not every one. The sample contains fewer than 250,000 clones, roughly 82% of which appear only once. Cohort allocation depended upon clinical history that participants reported. Germline V gives CDR1 LGHDT, CDR2 YNNKEL (reference sequence). The CDR3 is made up of 15 amino acids. The V end was cut by 5 bases, the J end by 5 bases, with 18 bases between. This sequence originates from a woman aged 45-59 years who had recovered from COVID-19. The specimen was PBMCs or T cells enriched from blood (not recorded which). The chain has TRBV3-1 (or the pseudogene TRBV3-2) and TRBJ2-5; D is unclear. The CDR3, as DNA: TGTGCCAGCAGCTCCTGTTTTTCTTTCTCTGAGACCCAGTACTTC. Encoded protein: CASSSCFSFSETQYF.